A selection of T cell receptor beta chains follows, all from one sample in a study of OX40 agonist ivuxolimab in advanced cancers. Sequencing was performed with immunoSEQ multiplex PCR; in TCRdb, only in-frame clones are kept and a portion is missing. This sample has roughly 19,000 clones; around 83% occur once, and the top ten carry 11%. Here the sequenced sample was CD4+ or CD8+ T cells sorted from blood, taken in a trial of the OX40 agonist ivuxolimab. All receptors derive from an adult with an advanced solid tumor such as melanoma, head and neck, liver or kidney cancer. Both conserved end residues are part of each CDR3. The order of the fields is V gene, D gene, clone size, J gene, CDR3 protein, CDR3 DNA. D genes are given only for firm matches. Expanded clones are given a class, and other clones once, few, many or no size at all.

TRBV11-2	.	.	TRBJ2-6	CASSPERGPTGANVLTF	TGTGCCAGCAGCCCCGAACGGGGACCCACCGGGGCCAACGTCCTGACTTTC
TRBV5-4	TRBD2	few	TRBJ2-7	CASSPGLATYEQYF	TGTGCCAGCAGCCCCGGACTAGCTACCTACGAGCAGTACTTC
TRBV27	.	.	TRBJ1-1	CASSLLREADTEAFF	TGTGCCAGCAGTTTATTACGGGAGGCAGACACTGAAGCTTTCTTT
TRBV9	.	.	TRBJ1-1	CASSNRVNTEAFF	TGTGCCAGCAGCAACAGGGTGAACACTGAAGCTTTCTTT
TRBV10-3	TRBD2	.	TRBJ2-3	CAISVLAGEADTQYF	TGTGCCATCAGTGTACTAGCGGGAGAGGCAGATACGCAGTATTTT
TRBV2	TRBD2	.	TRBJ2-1	CASRTGTSKYNEQFF	TGTGCCAGCAGAACCGGGACTAGCAAATACAATGAGCAGTTCTTC
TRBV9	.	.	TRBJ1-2	CASRGDNYGYTF	TGTGCCAGCAGAGGGGACAACTATGGCTACACCTTC
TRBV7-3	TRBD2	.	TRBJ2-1	CASSLRTSGHNEQFF	TGTGCCAGCAGCTTGAGGACTAGCGGCCACAATGAGCAGTTCTTC
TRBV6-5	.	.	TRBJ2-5	CASSYPGQETQYF	TGTGCCAGCAGTTACCCGGGGCAAGAGACCCAGTACTTC
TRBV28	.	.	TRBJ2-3	CASSTQGPDTQYF	TGTGCCAGCAGTACTCAGGGGCCAGATACGCAGTATTTT
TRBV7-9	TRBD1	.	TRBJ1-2	CASSPPAGGDGYTF	TGTGCCAGCAGCCCACCGGCAGGGGGGGATGGCTACACCTTC
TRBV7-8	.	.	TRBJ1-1	CASSPGQFNTEAFF	TGTGCCAGCAGCCCGGGGCAGTTTAACACTGAAGCTTTCTTT
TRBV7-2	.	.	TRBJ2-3	CASSLYPHPDTQYF	TGTGCCAGCAGCTTATATCCCCACCCAGATACGCAGTATTTT
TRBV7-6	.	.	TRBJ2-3	CASSLLANTDTQYF	TGTGCCAGCAGCTTATTAGCGAACACAGATACGCAGTATTTT
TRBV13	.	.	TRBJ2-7	CASSSRGGYEQYF	TGTGCCAGCAGCTCCCGAGGGGGGTACGAGCAGTACTTC
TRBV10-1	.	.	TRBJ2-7	CASSELGPPGNEQYF	TGCGCCAGCAGTGAGCTGGGACCACCCGGGAACGAGCAGTACTTC
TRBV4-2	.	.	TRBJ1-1	CASSQDPPAGRKNTEAFF	TGTGCCAGCAGCCAAGACCCCCCAGCGGGAAGGAAGAACACTGAAGCTTTCTTT
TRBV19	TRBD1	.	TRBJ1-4	CASGETGGVNEKLFF	TGTGCCAGTGGAGAAACAGGGGGCGTAAATGAAAAACTGTTTTTT
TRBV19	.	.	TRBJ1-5	CASRTEARDNQPQHF	TGTGCCAGTAGGACCGAAGCGAGGGACAATCAGCCCCAGCATTTT
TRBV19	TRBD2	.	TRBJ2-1	CASSSGRASSSYNEQFF	TGTGCCAGTAGTAGCGGGAGGGCCTCCTCCTCCTACAATGAGCAGTTCTTC
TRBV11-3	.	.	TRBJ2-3	CASSYGRTDTQYF	TGTGCCAGCAGCTATGGTAGGACAGATACGCAGTATTTT